Presented here are 20 T cell receptor beta chains from one specimen sequenced in a study of T-cell memory formation after mild COVID-19. TCRdb re-analysed the 5' RACE reads in MiXCR, keeping a single row per CDR3 protein. The sample contains about 440,000 distinct CDR3 sequences, 20% of which appear only once. The sequenced sample was PBMCs or a T cell subset sorted from them (not recorded which). The source is an adult woman who had mild COVID-19 (a few samples of this study predate the infection). Cell type and time point are not known.

This clonotype appeared a few times. The chain uses TRBV29-1 and TRBJ2-1; TRBD2 agrees at 12 bases. Germline V gene data show CDR1 as SQVTM and CDR2 as ANQGSEA. This CDR3 comprises 17 residues. V dropped 7 bases and J dropped 9; count of bases not matched to a gene: 19. CDR3 DNA sequence: TGCAGCGGCTTGACTCCGGGACTAGCGGGTGCGGGTCTTGAGCAGTTCTTC. Translation gives CSGLTPGLAGAGLEQFF.

This clonotype was recorded at least ten times. The chain joins TRBV4-2 to TRBJ2-7; 11 positions match TRBD2. The ends lost 5 bases at V and 3 bases at J; junction bases unmatched: 6. The CDR3 loop spans 15 amino acids. CDR1 is LGHNA and CDR2 is YNFKEQ in the germline V gene. This chain's CDR3 is CASSLRLAGNYEQYF. Written as DNA, the CDR3 is TGTGCCAGCAGCTTACGACTAGCGGGGAACTACGAGCAGTACTTC.

This chain connects TRBV12-3 or TRBV12-4 to TRBJ2-1; D perhaps matches TRBD2 (5 bases). This CDR3 is 13 amino acids long. V dropped 6 bases and J dropped 9 bases, with 15 bases sitting between them. CDR3 sequence (DNA): TGTGCCAGCAGGCTCTCTAGCTTTGGTGAGCAGTTCTTC. Protein: CASRLSSFGEQFF.

This clonotype has just a few counts. V gene TRBV6-5 combines with J gene TRBJ2-3, with 11 nucleotides matching TRBD2. Germline CDR1 reads MNHEY; CDR2 reads SVGAGI. The ends lost 0 bases at V and 2 bases at J; junction bases unmatched: 1. This CDR3 is 16 amino acids long. In DNA form, the CDR3 reads TGTGCCAGCAGTTACTCGACTAGCGGGACCACAGATACGCAGTATTTT. It specifies CASSYSTSGTTDTQYF.

This clonotype has a handful of counts. The chain uses TRBV6-5 and TRBJ2-7; 7 bases match TRBD1. Germline CDR1 MNHEY, CDR2 SVGAGI. The CDR3 runs to 13 residues. V was clipped by 6 bases and J by 0 bases; unmatched bases: 2. The CDR3: CASRGGASYEQYF. In DNA form, the CDR3 reads TGTGCCAGCAGAGGGGGCGCCTCCTACGAGCAGTACTTC.

This clonotype turned up a few times. This chain connects TRBV20-1 to TRBJ2-1, with TRBD2 matching over 11 bases. J was trimmed by 9 bases and V by 6 bases; bases with no gene match: 16. The CDR3 is made up of 16 amino acids. In germline, CDR1 is DFQATT, CDR2 SNEGSKA (reference sequence). CDR3 in amino acids: CSAIKGLAVTFSEQFF. The CDR3 region has the DNA TGCAGTGCGATAAAGGGACTAGCGGTAACCTTCAGTGAGCAGTTCTTC.

CDR3 sequence (DNA): TGTGCCAGCAGCTTAGAAGGAGGCCGTAATTCACCCCTCCACTTT. It translates to CASSLEGGRNSPLHF. The V gene is TRBV7-9, the J gene TRBJ1-6; D is unresolved. CDR1 is SEHNR, CDR2 FQNEAQ, per germline (reference sequence). V was cut by 1 base and J by 6 bases, with 10 bases left in between. The CDR3 is made up of 15 amino acids.

V is TRBV15 and J is TRBJ2-7; D call uncertain. The CDR3 loop spans 13 amino acids. The germline V gene has CDR1 LNHNV and CDR2 YYDKDF (reference sequence). The V gene lost 3 bases and the J gene lost 3 bases, with 9 bases spanning the gap. The CDR3 bases are TGTGCCACCAGCAGGCAGCTCGGCTACGAGCAGTACTTC. Protein sequence: CATSRQLGYEQYF.

In its sample, this clonotype was seen a few times. CDR3 in amino acids: CASSSNWDAIGGQFF. The CDR3 nucleotides are TGTGCCAGCAGTTCAAACTGGGACGCTATAGGGGGGCAGTTCTTC. The chain couples TRBV6-6 to TRBJ2-1, with a tentative D call TRBD1 (6 bases). The CDR3 totals 15 residues. Germline V lookup: CDR1 MNHNY, CDR2 SVGAGI (reference sequence). V lost 4 bases and J 12 bases, leaving 22 bases between the germline ends.

The chain combines TRBV11-2 with TRBJ1-1; D is unclear. V shed 1 base and J shed 1 base, with 7 bases lying between them. CDR1 is SGHAT, CDR2 FQNNGV, per germline. The CDR3 has 14 residues. The CDR3 DNA reads TGTGCCAGCAGCTTAGCAAGTAGGAACACTGAAGCTTTCTTT. Translating gives CASSLASRNTEAFF.

The sample holds a few counts of this clonotype. The V and J genes are TRBV5-1 and TRBJ2-3; 9 nucleotides agree with TRBD2. CDR1 is SGHRS, CDR2 YFSETQ, per germline. There are 16 residues in the CDR3. The trim removed 0 bases at V and 6 bases at J, leaving 8 bases unmatched. CDR3 in DNA: TGCGCCAGCAGCTTGGCTGCGGGGGGGTCGAGGGATACGCAGTATTTT. Amino acid sequence: CASSLAAGGSRDTQYF. The variable domain in full, completed from reference TRBV5-1 and TRBJ2-3, reads KAGVTQTPRYLIKTRGQQVTLSCSPISGHRSVSWYQQTPGQGLQFLFEYFSETQRNKGNFPGRFSGRQFSNSRSEMNVSTLELGDSALYLCASSLAAGGSRDTQYFGPGTRLTVL.

As regards this clonotype: Mismatch with germline at one junction end may stem from a read error. The chain employs TRBV7-7 and TRBJ2-2, with D perhaps matching TRBD1 or TRBD2 (6 bases each). This CDR3 is 16 amino acids long. Per germline, CDR1 SSHAT and CDR2 FNYEAQ (reference sequence). CDR3 in amino acids: CASSLAAGANTGELFF. The CDR3, as DNA: TGTGCTAGCAGCTTAGCGGCAGGGGCGAACACCGGGGAGCTGTTTTTT.

This chain links TRBV27 with TRBJ2-3; TRBD2 matches 9 bases. V trimming: 4 bases; J trimming: 2 bases; junction bases outside the gene matches: 7. Germline CDR1 is MNHEY and CDR2 is SMNVEV (reference sequence). The length of the CDR3 is 16 residues. DNA of the CDR3: TGTGCCAGCAGTTCCGGACTAGCGTCGTACACAGATACGCAGTATTTT. It is translated as CASSSGLASYTDTQYF.

This clonotype was seen a few times. V usage is TRBV7-9 and J usage is TRBJ2-5; 9 bases align to TRBD1. The CDR3 spans 15 residues. The V gene end was trimmed by 5 bases and the J gene end by 5 bases; junction bases not matched to a gene: 9. Germline lookup yields CDR1 SEHNR and CDR2 FQNEAQ (reference sequence). The CDR3 here is CASSTPQGAKETQYF. The CDR3 DNA sequence: TGTGCCAGCAGCACACCACAGGGGGCGAAGGAGACCCAGTACTTC.

The chain recombines TRBV7-2 with TRBJ2-1; D not resolved. Per the germline V gene, CDR1 is SGHTA and CDR2 is FQGNSA. Trimming took off 2 bases at V and 3 bases at J, with 11 bases between the two ends. The CDR3 totals 15 residues. CDR3 bases: TGTGCCAGCAGCTTAATTGGGAAGTTCTACAATGAGCAGTTCTTC. It yields the protein CASSLIGKFYNEQFF.

A few counts support this clonotype. This chain joins TRBV7-9 and TRBJ1-1, with D unresolved. Germline V gene lookup returns CDR1 SEHNR and CDR2 FQNEAQ (reference sequence). The CDR3 runs to 12 residues. The ends were cut back, 2 bases at V and 5 bases at J, with 6 bases in the middle. The chain's CDR3 is CASSLPETEAFF. CDR3 nucleotides: TGTGCCAGCAGCTTACCGGAGACTGAAGCTTTCTTT.

This clonotype was seen a handful of times. V usage is TRBV20-1 and J usage is TRBJ2-7; 7 bases match TRBD2. Germline V CDR1 and CDR2: DFQATT, SNEGSKA (reference sequence). The CDR3 is 12 residues long. V shed 7 bases and J 2 bases; nucleotides not matched to a gene: 5. This chain's CDR3 is CSVGRGTYEQYF. DNA of the CDR3: TGCAGTGTTGGGCGGGGGACCTACGAGCAGTACTTC.

The rearrangement links TRBV5-1 to TRBJ1-4; a weak D match, TRBD1 (5 bases). This CDR3 has 14 residues. V was shortened by 3 bases and J by 0 bases, with 6 bases between the two germline ends. Germline assignment: CDR1 SGHRS and CDR2 YFSETQ. CDR3: CASSSTATNEKLFF. The CDR3, as DNA: TGCGCCAGCAGCTCGACAGCAACTAATGAAAAACTGTTTTTT.

J is TRBJ1-2 and V is TRBV3-1; no clear D gene. CDR1 and CDR2 from the germline V gene are LGHDT and YNNKEL (reference sequence). The CDR3 runs 13 residues. With 1 base removed from V and 4 bases from J, the gap between germline ends came to 7 bases. The CDR3 reads CASSQGRFYGYTF. The CDR3 nucleotides are TGTGCCAGCAGCCAAGGACGTTTCTATGGCTACACCTTC.

This clonotype was seen only a few times. CDR3 protein: CSASIAGGPKQFF. Here the CDR3 DNA reads TGCAGTGCTAGTATAGCGGGAGGGCCAAAGCAGTTCTTC. The chain employs TRBV20-1 and TRBJ2-1; 11 nucleotides match TRBD2. V trimming: 3 bases; J trimming: 11 bases; junction bases outside the gene matches: 6. This CDR3 spans 13 amino acids. Germline values: CDR1 DFQATT, CDR2 SNEGSKA (reference sequence).